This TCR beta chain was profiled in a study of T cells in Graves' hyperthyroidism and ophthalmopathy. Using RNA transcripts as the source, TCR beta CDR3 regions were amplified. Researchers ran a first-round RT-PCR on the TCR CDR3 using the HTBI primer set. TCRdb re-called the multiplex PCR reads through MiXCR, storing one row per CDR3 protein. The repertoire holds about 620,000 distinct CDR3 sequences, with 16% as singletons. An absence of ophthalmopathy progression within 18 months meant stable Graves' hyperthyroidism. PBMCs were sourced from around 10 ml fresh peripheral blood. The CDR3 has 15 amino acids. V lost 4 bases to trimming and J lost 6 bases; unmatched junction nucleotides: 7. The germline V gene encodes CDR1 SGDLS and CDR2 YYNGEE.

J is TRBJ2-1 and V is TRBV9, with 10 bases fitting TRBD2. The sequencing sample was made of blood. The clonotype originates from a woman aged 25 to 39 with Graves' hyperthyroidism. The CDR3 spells CASSPTSGTSNEQFF. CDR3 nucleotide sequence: TGTGCCAGCAGCCCTACTAGCGGGACTTCCAATGAGCAGTTCTTC.